This TCR beta chain was sequenced during a study of tumor and adjacent non-tumor tissue in lung cancer. No cell sorting was done before RNA was extracted from the tissue. More than 3 cm separated this lung sample from the edge of the tumor. This clonotype was found many times. The library came from three nested PCR rounds adapted from ARM-PCR protocols. One entry per CDR3 protein results from TCRdb running MiXCR on the multiplex PCR reads. In the table there are 35,000 to 50,000 distinct CDR3 sequences, 60% of which are singletons. The CDR3 has 13 residues. Trimming pared 5 bases from V and 6 bases from J, leaving 12 bases between. The germline V gene encodes CDR1 SGHVS and CDR2 FQNEAQ.

This sequence was found in a man in his fifties with non-small cell lung cancer. The sequenced material came from distant non-tumor lung tissue. The V call is TRBV7-8, the J call TRBJ2-3, with D hard to call. The CDR3 here is CASSPRLTDTQYF. Written as DNA, the CDR3 is TGTGCCAGCAGCCCCCGACTTACGGATACGCAGTATTTT.